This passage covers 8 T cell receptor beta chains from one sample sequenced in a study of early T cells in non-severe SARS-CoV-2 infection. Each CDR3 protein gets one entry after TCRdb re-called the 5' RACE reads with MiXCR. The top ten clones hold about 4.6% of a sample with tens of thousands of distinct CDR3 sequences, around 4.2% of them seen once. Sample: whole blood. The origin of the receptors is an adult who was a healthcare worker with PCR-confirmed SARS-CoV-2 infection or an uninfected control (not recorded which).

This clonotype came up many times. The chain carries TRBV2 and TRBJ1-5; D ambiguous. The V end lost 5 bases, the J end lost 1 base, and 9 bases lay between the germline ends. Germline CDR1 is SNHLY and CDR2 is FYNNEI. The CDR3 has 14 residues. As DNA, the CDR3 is TGTGCCAGCAGTAAGGTCGGGAGCAATCAGCCCCAGCATTTT. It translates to CASSKVGSNQPQHF.

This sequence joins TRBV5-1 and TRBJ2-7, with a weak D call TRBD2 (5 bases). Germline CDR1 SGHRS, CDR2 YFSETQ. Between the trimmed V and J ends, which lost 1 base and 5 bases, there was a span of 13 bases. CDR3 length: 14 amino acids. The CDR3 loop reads CASSLTPTSDEQYF. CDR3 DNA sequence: TGCGCCAGCAGCTTGACACCAACTAGTGACGAGCAGTACTTC.

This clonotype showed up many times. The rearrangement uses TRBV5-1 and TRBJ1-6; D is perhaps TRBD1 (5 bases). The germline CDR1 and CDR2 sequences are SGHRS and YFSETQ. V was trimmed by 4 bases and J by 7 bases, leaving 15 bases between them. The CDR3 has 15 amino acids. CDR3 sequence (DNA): TGCGCCAGCAGCCCATCGGGATGGGGGAATTCACCCCTCCACTTT. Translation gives CASSPSGWGNSPLHF.

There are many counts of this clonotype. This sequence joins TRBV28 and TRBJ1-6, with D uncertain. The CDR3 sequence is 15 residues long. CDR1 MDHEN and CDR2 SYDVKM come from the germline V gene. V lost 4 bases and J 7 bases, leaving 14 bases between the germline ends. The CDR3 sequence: CASSSPVPRNSPLHF. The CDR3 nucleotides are TGTGCCAGCAGTTCCCCGGTCCCAAGAAATTCACCCCTCCACTTT.

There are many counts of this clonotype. DNA for the CDR3: TGTGCCAGCACCGGAGGGGGAGGCGGGAGCTACGAGCAGTACTTC. It specifies CASTGGGGGSYEQYF. The chain has TRBV6-2 or TRBV6-3 and TRBJ2-7; TRBD2 is a possible D gene (7 bases). Deletions cut 7 bases from V and 3 bases from J, with 19 bases between. Germline CDR1 and CDR2: MNHEY and SVGEGT. There are 15 residues in the CDR3.

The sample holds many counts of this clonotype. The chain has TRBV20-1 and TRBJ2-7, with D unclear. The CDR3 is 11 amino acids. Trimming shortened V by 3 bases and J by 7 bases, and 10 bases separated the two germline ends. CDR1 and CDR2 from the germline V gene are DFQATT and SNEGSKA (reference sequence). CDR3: CSARADHEQYF. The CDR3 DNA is TGCAGTGCTAGGGCGGACCATGAGCAGTACTTC.

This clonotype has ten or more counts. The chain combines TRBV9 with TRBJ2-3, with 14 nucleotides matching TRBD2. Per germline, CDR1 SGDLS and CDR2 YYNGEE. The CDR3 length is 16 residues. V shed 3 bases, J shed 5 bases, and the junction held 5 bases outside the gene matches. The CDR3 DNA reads TGTGCCAGCAGCGCCGGACTAGCGGGAGGTAGAGATACGCAGTATTTT. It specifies CASSAGLAGGRDTQYF.

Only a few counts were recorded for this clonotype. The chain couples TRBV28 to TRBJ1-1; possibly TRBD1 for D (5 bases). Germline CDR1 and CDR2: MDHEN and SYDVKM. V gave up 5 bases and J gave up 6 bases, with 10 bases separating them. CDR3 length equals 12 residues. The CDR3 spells CASSQGRPEAFF. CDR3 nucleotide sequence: TGTGCCAGCAGTCAGGGTCGACCTGAAGCTTTCTTT.